Sequencing of this T cell receptor (beta chain) was carried out in a study of blood T cell repertoires in COVID-19. Study-wide background: Collection of acute and convalescent COVID-19 samples took place in the United States, Italy and Spain.

V shed 0 bases and J shed 4 bases, with 12 bases lying between them. The CDR3 consists of 15 residues. The germline gives CDR1 MRHNA, CDR2 SNTAGT. TCRdb's table, derived via immunoSEQ multiplex PCR, lists solely in-frame clones and lacks some. Of 130,000 or so clones listed, roughly 80% were seen once; the top ten hold about 3%. This TCR was sampled from an elderly woman with acute or convalescent COVID-19. The gene calls are TRBV6-4 and TRBJ1-1, with D possibly being TRBD1 (5 bases). Sequences were obtained from peripheral blood. In DNA, the CDR3 is TGTGCCAGCAGTGACTCCCGGCAGGGCAGCACTGAAGCTTTCTTT. Translation gives CASSDSRQGSTEAFF.